This TCR beta chain was identified during a study of T cell responses to AZD1222 COVID-19 vaccine. Assay used: immunoSEQ multiplex PCR; TCRdb lists only in-frame clones, some missing. In the table there are about 120,000 clones, approximately 90% of which are singletons. This CDR3 comprises 16 residues. The ends were cut back, 3 bases at V and 7 bases at J, with 18 bases in the middle. Germline V lookup: CDR1 MGHRA, CDR2 YSYEKL. This clonotype was sampled from an adult in good health. The sample here was peripheral blood, taken on day 0 of AZD1222 vaccination. V is TRBV4-1 and J is TRBJ2-2; D possibly corresponds to TRBD1 (6 bases). CDR3 residues: CASSHYSGQGFGELFF. As DNA, the CDR3 is TGCGCCAGCAGCCATTACTCAGGGCAGGGGTTCGGGGAGCTGTTTTTT.